Sequencing of this T cell receptor beta chain was carried out in a study of shared clonotypes between healthy human individuals. General observations from the study: The generation probabilities recorded for non-shared clonotypes fell below those of clonotypes shared by all four donors.

Turning to this clone: Antigen: not known.

Naive CD8 cells lacked CD45RO and underwent positive selection for CCR7, leaving out terminally differentiated effector memory CD45RA+ cells. The input for sorted-subset replicate PCRs was around 0.2 ug DNA, approximately 30,000 T cell genomes. Libraries were prepared by immunoSEQ multiplex PCR; TCRdb keeps only in-frame clonotypes and omits some of them. Here the sample spans hundreds of thousands of clones, about 98% being singletons. Per the germline V gene, CDR1 is SGHNT and CDR2 is YYREEE (reference sequence). V was clipped by 2 bases and J by 1 base, with 15 bases between them. The CDR3 runs to 16 residues.

The sequence was collected from a man younger than 40 in good health. The chain carries TRBV5-4 and TRBJ1-1; weak D call: TRBD1 (5 bases). The sequenced sample was naive CD8+ T cells sorted from blood. CDR3 sequence reads: CASSLEQAFQNTEAFF. As DNA, the CDR3 is TGTGCCAGCAGCTTAGAACAGGCCTTCCAGAACACTGAAGCTTTCTTT.